This passage covers 32 T cell receptor beta chains from one sample sequenced in a study of cytomegalovirus exposure and HLA in healthy donors. The PCR contained 60 Vbeta and 13 Jbeta primers. Clones were read by immunoSEQ multiplex PCR, and TCRdb kept only the in-frame ones, dropping some. Altogether roughly 150,000 clones are present, roughly three quarters being singletons, with the ten largest covering 1.5% to 2%. Sequencing was performed on PBMCs. The source of these receptors is a woman in her twenties or thirties in good health and CMV-seronegative.

This chain connects TRBV7-9 to TRBJ2-3; D is perhaps TRBD1 (6 bases). This CDR3 has 16 residues. Trimming stripped 2 bases from V and 0 bases from J, with 12 bases between. CDR1 and CDR2 from the germline V gene are SEHNR and FQNEAQ (reference sequence). CDR3 in DNA: TGTGCCAGCAGCTTACGTCCCAGGGGTAGCACAGATACGCAGTATTTT. Its translation is CASSLRPRGSTDTQYF.

CDR3 DNA sequence: TGTGCCAGCAGCGCAAGCGGGTCGTTGGATACGCAGTATTTT. This codes for CASSASGSLDTQYF. V is TRBV9 and J is TRBJ2-3; weak D call: TRBD2 (6 bases). Between the trimmed V and J ends, which lost 3 bases and 6 bases, there was a span of 14 bases. The CDR3 runs to 14 residues. Germline V gives CDR1 SGDLS, CDR2 YYNGEE.

The chain has TRBV21-1 and TRBJ1-1; TRBD1 is the table's D call and was not checked against the DNA. TRBV21-1 is classified as a pseudogene. The CDR3 has 15 residues. The CDR3 here is CASSKSPQNYTEAFF. The DNA for the CDR3 is TGTGCCAGCAGCAAAAGCCCACAGAACTACACTGAAGCTTTCTTT.

The rearrangement links TRBV6-5 to TRBJ1-5, with D possibly matching TRBD1 (5 bases). V was trimmed by 8 bases and J by 3 bases, leaving 17 bases between them. Looked up from germline, CDR1 is MNHEY and CDR2 is SVGAGI. The CDR3 covers 15 residues. The CDR3 nucleotides are TGTGCCAGCCGGAGGGAGGGGATAGCCAATCAGCCCCAGCATTTT. Its protein product is CASRREGIANQPQHF.

This clone appeared a few times. The chain joins TRBV6-5 to TRBJ1-5; D gene ambiguous. Trimming removed 4 bases at V and 3 bases at J, with 10 bases between. Per germline, CDR1 MNHEY and CDR2 SVGAGI. The CDR3 sequence is 14 residues long. This CDR3 reads CASSSPRDNQPQHF. CDR3 bases: TGTGCCAGCAGTTCCCCGAGGGACAATCAGCCCCAGCATTTT.

J is TRBJ2-2 and V is TRBV7-9; D is possibly TRBD2 (6 bases). Germline CDR1 and CDR2: SEHNR and FQNEAQ (reference sequence). V was trimmed by 4 bases and J by 0 bases, leaving 15 bases between them. The length of the CDR3 is 17 residues. This CDR3 is CASSSSTWEANTGELFF. CDR3 nucleotide sequence: TGTGCCAGCAGCTCATCCACGTGGGAGGCGAACACCGGGGAGCTGTTTTTT.

The chain is built from TRBV19 and TRBJ1-6, with D unclear. The CDR3 is made up of 13 amino acids. V lost 5 bases, J lost 10 bases, and 12 bases lay in between. CDR1 and CDR2 (germline): LNHDA, SQIVND (reference sequence). Here the CDR3 reads CASSQVLGSPLHF. The CDR3 DNA reads as TGTGCCAGTAGTCAGGTCCTGGGCTCACCCCTCCACTTT.

This clone was observed a handful of times. The chain has TRBV27 and TRBJ2-7; 7 positions match TRBD1. CDR1 is MNHEY, CDR2 SMNVEV, per germline (reference sequence). This CDR3 is built from 13 residues. Germline trimming cut 5 bases from V and 3 bases from J; bases unmatched to any gene: 4. CDR3 in amino acids: CASSGGQFYEQYF. For the CDR3, the DNA is TGTGCCAGCAGTGGGGGACAGTTCTACGAGCAGTACTTC.

The chain has TRBV28 and TRBJ1-2; 7 bases fit TRBD1. The CDR3 sequence is 15 residues long. CDR1 is MDHEN, CDR2 SYDVKM, per germline. V lost 5 bases to trimming and J lost 2 bases; unmatched junction nucleotides: 8. CDR3 sequence (DNA): TGTGCCAGCAGTCCTGGAGGGGACAGAAACTATGGCTACACCTTC. This gives the protein CASSPGGDRNYGYTF.

The chain recombines TRBV30 with TRBJ2-3; D might be TRBD2 (6 bases). This CDR3 comprises 15 residues. The germline CDR1 and CDR2 sequences are GTSNPN and SVGIG (reference sequence). Trimming shortened V by 0 bases and J by 2 bases, and 12 bases separated the two germline ends. CDR3 loop: CAWSVGRGYTDTQYF. The CDR3 nucleotides are TGTGCCTGGAGTGTGGGGCGGGGTTACACAGATACGCAGTATTTT.

The chain employs TRBV10-2 and TRBJ1-5, with D possibly being TRBD1 (5 bases). Germline lookup yields CDR1 WSHSY and CDR2 SAAADI. The CDR3 loop spans 13 amino acids. Trimming stripped 4 bases from V and 7 bases from J, with 11 bases between. CDR3 sequence reads: CASSGGIDQPQHF. CDR3 in DNA: TGCGCCAGCAGTGGGGGCATTGACCAGCCCCAGCATTTT.

This clone was recorded only once. The chain recombines TRBV2 with TRBJ2-7; a weak D match, TRBD2 (5 bases). The CDR3 loop spans 12 amino acids. CDR1 and CDR2 (germline): SNHLY, FYNNEI. V dropped 7 bases and J dropped 7 bases, with 14 bases sitting between them. CDR3 residues: CASTLDFMEQYF. The CDR3 region has the DNA TGTGCCAGCACCTTGGACTTTATGGAGCAGTACTTC.

This clone was found once. The rearrangement links TRBV6-5 to TRBJ2-2; a weak D match, TRBD1 (8 bases). Germline assignment: CDR1 MNHEY and CDR2 SVGAGI. The CDR3 is 14 amino acids. The ends were cut back, 5 bases at V and 6 bases at J, with 13 bases in the middle. CDR3 in DNA: TGTGCCAGCAGTAACAGGGGGGGGGCCGGGGAGCTGTTTTTT. Protein sequence: CASSNRGGAGELFF.

The J gene is TRBJ1-1, the V gene TRBV2; TRBD1 is a possible D gene (5 bases). The CDR3 spans 14 residues. Trimming stripped 6 bases from V and 4 bases from J, with 15 bases between. Germline V gives CDR1 SNHLY, CDR2 FYNNEI. The CDR3 sequence: CASSGQGWVTEAFF. CDR3 bases: TGTGCCAGCAGCGGTCAGGGTTGGGTCACTGAAGCTTTCTTT.

The chain links TRBV5-1 to TRBJ2-5; 7 bases are shared with TRBD2. Per germline, CDR1 SGHRS and CDR2 YFSETQ. Trimming cost V 3 bases and J 6 bases; bases outside gene matches: 11. The CDR3 extends over 15 amino acids. The CDR3 loop is CASSSPRREWKTQYF. The CDR3, as DNA: TGCGCCAGCAGCTCCCCCCGGCGGGAGTGGAAGACCCAGTACTTC.

CDR3 sequence (DNA): TGTGCCAGCAGTGAGGTACTAGCGGGGAGTTTCGACGAGCAGTACGTC. Protein: CASSEVLAGSFDEQYV. The chain has TRBV2 and TRBJ2-7, with TRBD2 matching 10 bases. CDR3 size: 16 residues. Per the germline V gene, CDR1 is SNHLY and CDR2 is FYNNEI. J was trimmed by 5 bases and V by 3 bases; bases with no gene match: 10.

The chain has TRBV6-5 and TRBJ1-4, with 8 positions matching TRBD1. CDR3 length equals 15 residues. V lost 6 bases to trimming and J lost 3 bases; unmatched junction nucleotides: 6. Germline V lookup: CDR1 MNHEY, CDR2 SVGAGI. This CDR3 reads CASSRAGGPNEKLFF. The CDR3, as DNA: TGTGCCAGCAGCAGAGCAGGGGGCCCTAATGAAAAACTGTTTTTT.

The V gene is TRBV11-2, the J gene TRBJ2-7; D might be TRBD2 (5 bases). The CDR3 has 16 amino acids. CDR1 is SGHAT, CDR2 FQNNGV, per germline. V lost 5 bases and J 3 bases, leaving 20 bases between the germline ends. The CDR3: CASSLGLASLDYEQYF. The CDR3 bases are TGTGCCAGCAGCCTCGGGTTGGCTAGCTTGGACTACGAGCAGTACTTC.

Only one count was recorded for this clone. V gene TRBV5-4 combines with J gene TRBJ2-3; no clear D. V lost 1 base and J 3 bases, leaving 9 bases between the germline ends. CDR3 size: 14 residues. The germline CDR1 and CDR2 sequences are SGHNT and YYREEE (reference sequence). CDR3 nucleotides: TGTGCCAGCAGCTTGCCTGGGCTAACAGATACGCAGTATTTT. This sequence encodes CASSLPGLTDTQYF.

This rearrangement joins TRBV2 to TRBJ2-7, with a tentative D call TRBD1 (6 bases). Trimming removed 4 bases at V and 4 bases at J, with 14 bases between. Germline CDR1 and CDR2: SNHLY and FYNNEI. This CDR3 contains 14 residues. CDR3: CASSVQGVGYEQYF. The CDR3 DNA reads as TGTGCCAGCAGTGTACAGGGAGTTGGGTACGAGCAGTACTTC.

The chain employs TRBV7-8 and TRBJ1-2, with no clear D. The CDR3 has 15 residues. Germline V gene data show CDR1 as SGHVS and CDR2 as FQNEAQ. V was shortened by 5 bases and J by 4 bases, with 17 bases between the two germline ends. The CDR3 nucleotides are TGTGCCAGCAGCCTCACTCGGGTCCCTACCTATGGCTACACCTTC. This translates into CASSLTRVPTYGYTF.

This clone has a single count. This chain joins TRBV2 and TRBJ1-2; 9 bases map to TRBD1. In germline, CDR1 is SNHLY, CDR2 FYNNEI. Losses at the gene ends were 5 bases for V and 5 bases for J; bases not matched to a gene: 12. The CDR3 totals 16 residues. CDR3 in amino acids: CASSLTRQGGEYGYTF. CDR3 bases: TGTGCCAGCAGTCTCACAAGACAGGGGGGAGAGTATGGCTACACCTTC.

This rearrangement joins TRBV5-1 to TRBJ2-2, with 8 bases lining up with TRBD2. J gave up 0 bases and V 0 bases, and 10 bases lay outside the gene matches. This CDR3 contains 19 residues. Germline lookup yields CDR1 SGHRS and CDR2 YFSETQ. The DNA for the CDR3 is TGCGCCAGCAGCTTGGCTCCGGGACTAGAGAGAGCGAACACCGGGGAGCTGTTTTTT. This gives the protein CASSLAPGLERANTGELFF.

The chain recombines TRBV18 with TRBJ2-5, with unresolved D. This CDR3 spans 13 amino acids. Trimming took 6 bases from V and 4 from J, leaving 12 bases between them. Looked up from germline, CDR1 is KGHSH and CDR2 is LQKENI. DNA of the CDR3: TGTGCCAGCTCCCCAATCGGCGGAGAGACCCAGTACTTC. It is translated as CASSPIGGETQYF.

This rearrangement joins TRBV5-4 to TRBJ1-4, with 7 bases matching TRBD1. Germline V gene lookup returns CDR1 SGHNT and CDR2 YYREEE (reference sequence). CDR3 length equals 14 residues. Unmatched junction bases numbered 0, after V lost 0 bases and J lost 4 bases. The chain's CDR3 is CASSLGQGNEKLFF. The CDR3 region has the DNA TGTGCCAGCAGCTTGGGACAGGGTAATGAAAAACTGTTTTTT.

In its sample, this clone was seen a few times. The V and J genes are TRBV6-5 and TRBJ1-1; possibly TRBD1 for D (6 bases). This CDR3 is built from 16 residues. Trimming cost V 2 bases and J 1 base, with 14 bases left between them. CDR1 MNHEY and CDR2 SVGAGI come from the germline V gene. Written as DNA, the CDR3 is TGTGCCAGCAGTTACCTACAGGGTTTCGAGAACACTGAAGCTTTCTTT. The encoded protein is CASSYLQGFENTEAFF.

The V and J genes are TRBV29-1 and TRBJ1-1; TRBD1 might be the D (5 bases). V lost 4 bases and J lost 5, with 11 bases in between. The CDR3 runs to 12 residues. Looked up from germline, CDR1 is SQVTM and CDR2 is ANQGSEA. The CDR3 bases are TGCAGCGTTGGTCAGGGTGATACTGAAGCTTTCTTT. It yields the protein CSVGQGDTEAFF.

V is TRBV28 and J is TRBJ2-7; D ambiguous. The length of the CDR3 is 13 residues. V was pared by 3 bases and J by 6 bases, with 12 bases between. Germline CDR1 reads MDHEN; CDR2 reads SYDVKM. CDR3 region: CASSFPRSIEQYF. CDR3 DNA: TGTGCCAGCAGTTTCCCCCGTAGCATCGAGCAGTACTTC.

The CDR3 sequence: CASSLGAGGLDTQYF. The CDR3 coding sequence is TGTGCCAGCAGCTTAGGAGCGGGGGGGCTTGATACGCAGTATTTT. The gene calls are TRBV11-2 and TRBJ2-3; 10 nucleotides agree with TRBD2. The trim removed 1 base at V and 6 bases at J, leaving 4 bases unmatched. This CDR3 comprises 15 residues. Germline CDR1 and CDR2: SGHAT and FQNNGV.

CDR3 loop: CASSLGAGAEETQYF. Written as DNA, the CDR3 is TGCGCCAGCAGCTTGGGGGCGGGGGCGGAAGAGACCCAGTACTTC. V and J are TRBV5-1 and TRBJ2-5, with a weak D call TRBD2 (7 bases). V gave up 0 bases and J gave up 3 bases, with 12 bases separating them. The CDR3 spans 15 residues. From germline, CDR1 is SGHRS and CDR2 YFSETQ.

The chain employs TRBV7-3 and TRBJ1-2; 7 bases map to TRBD1. The CDR3 totals 16 residues. Germline trimming cut 1 base from V and 3 bases from J; bases unmatched to any gene: 8. Germline CDR1 reads SGHTA; CDR2 reads FQGTGA. The CDR3 loop is CASSLSGDREHYGYTF. Written as DNA, the CDR3 is TGTGCCAGCAGCTTAAGTGGAGACAGGGAGCACTATGGCTACACCTTC. The full variable domain, with the rest looked up from reference TRBV7-3 and TRBJ1-2, is GAGVSQTPSNKVTEKGKYVELRCDPISGHTALYWYRQSLGQGPEFLIYFQGTGAADDSGLPNDRFFAVRPEGSVSTLKIQRTERGDSAVYLCASSLSGDREHYGYTFGSGTRLTVV.

This chain connects TRBV10-3 to TRBJ2-5; D is perhaps TRBD2 (6 bases). V dropped 6 bases and J dropped 5 bases, with 13 bases sitting between them. CDR1 is ENHRY and CDR2 is SYGVKD in the germline V gene. This CDR3 is built from 13 residues. The CDR3 DNA follows: TGTGCCATCAGCCCGGGAGATTCGGAGACCCAGTACTTC. Translation gives CAISPGDSETQYF.